The 32 T cell receptor beta chains below were found in one sample sequenced in a study of T cell changes during pregnancy in multiple sclerosis (dated by TCRdb to about 2019). Receptors were amplified or captured by the immunoSEQ multiplex PCR assay. TCRdb holds this immuneACCESS table with in-frame rearrangements only. Some clones are missing; in checked studies, unresolved V genes explain under half, and the rest has no known cause. The sample table holds more than 65,000 clones, of which nearly 95% were seen once. The ten largest account for more than 0.95% of the sample. The specimen comprised peripheral blood, sampled in the second trimester of pregnancy. The receptors here all came from a female donor with multiple sclerosis, enrolled in a pregnancy study.

V is TRBV27 and J is TRBJ1-1; no reliable D call. This CDR3 has 14 residues. The V gene's germline CDR1 is MNHEY and CDR2 SMNVEV (reference sequence). Between the trimmed V and J ends, which lost 0 bases and 5 bases, there was a span of 10 bases. The CDR3 DNA reads TGTGCCAGCAGTTTATCCTCGCCGGGGACTGAAGCTTTCTTT. Translated: CASSLSSPGTEAFF.

CDR3 in DNA: TGTGCCAGCAGTCTTATAGCGGTTAGCACAGATACGCAGTATTTT. Residues: CASSLIAVSTDTQYF. The rearrangement links TRBV7-6 to TRBJ2-3, with TRBD2 as a possible D gene (6 bases). The CDR3 has 15 amino acids. Trimming shortened V by 6 bases and J by 0 bases, and 13 bases separated the two germline ends. Per the germline V gene, CDR1 is SGHVS and CDR2 is FNYEAQ.

The rearrangement joins TRBV7-2 to TRBJ2-7; 8 bases fit TRBD2. V was clipped by 1 base and J by 4 bases; unmatched bases: 6. This CDR3 is 15 amino acids long. Germline CDR1 reads SGHTA; CDR2 reads FQGNSA. In DNA, the CDR3 is TGTGCCAGCAGCTTAGTCTCCAGCGGGAGTTACGAGCAGTACTTC. This translates into CASSLVSSGSYEQYF.

The chain carries TRBV9 and TRBJ1-2, with 8 positions matching TRBD1. This CDR3 comprises 12 residues. The junction had 3 bases not matched to a gene; V was cut back by 3 bases and J by 8 bases. Germline V CDR1 and CDR2: SGDLS, YYNGEE. The CDR3 spells CASSATGEGYTF. CDR3 bases: TGTGCCAGCAGCGCGACAGGGGAGGGCTACACCTTC.

CDR3 DNA: TGTGCCTCGATGAGGAGGGGTCAAGAGACCCAGTACTTC. Residues: CASMRRGQETQYF. The V and J genes are TRBV6-6 and TRBJ2-5; weak D call: TRBD2 (6 bases). Per the germline V gene, CDR1 is MNHNY and CDR2 is SVGAGI (reference sequence). The CDR3 has 13 amino acids. V was cut by 11 bases and J by 2 bases, with 15 bases left in between.

V gene TRBV4-1 combines with J gene TRBJ2-5, with 10 bases that match TRBD2. The germline V gene encodes CDR1 MGHRA and CDR2 YSYEKL. Losses at the gene ends were 2 bases for V and 4 bases for J; bases not matched to a gene: 16. This CDR3 has 19 residues. CDR3 DNA sequence: TGCGCCAGCAGCCAATCCAATCTAGCGGGAGCGACGGTTGCAGAGACCCAGTACTTC. Translation: CASSQSNLAGATVAETQYF.

The CDR3 sequence: CASSLAGGRSYNEQFF. The DNA of the CDR3 is TGTGCCAGCAGCTTAGCTGGCGGGAGGTCTTACAATGAGCAGTTCTTC. This chain uses TRBV7-9 with TRBJ2-1; the match to TRBD2 covers 8 bases. Germline CDR1 and CDR2: SEHNR and FQNEAQ (reference sequence). CDR3 length: 16 amino acids. Trimming removed 0 bases from V and 4 bases from J; junction bases left unmatched: 5.

The chain is built from TRBV5-1 and TRBJ1-2, with D perhaps matching TRBD1 (6 bases). V lost 1 base to trimming and J lost 4 bases, with 8 bases between them. CDR1 and CDR2 from the germline V gene are SGHRS and YFSETQ. CDR3 length: 13 amino acids. The CDR3 bases are TGCGCCAGCAGCTTGATGGACAGCTATGGCTACACCTTC. It translates to CASSLMDSYGYTF.

The chain is built from TRBV5-1 and TRBJ2-7; 10 bases match TRBD1. This CDR3 spans 14 amino acids. V lost 0 bases to trimming and J lost 3 bases; unmatched junction nucleotides: 0. Germline lookup yields CDR1 SGHRS and CDR2 YFSETQ. Written as DNA, the CDR3 is TGCGCCAGCAGCTTGGGGACAGGGGGCTACGAGCAGTACTTC. It translates to CASSLGTGGYEQYF.

The rearrangement joins TRBV27 to TRBJ2-7; 7 bases agree with TRBD1. Looked up from germline, CDR1 is MNHEY and CDR2 is SMNVEV (reference sequence). The CDR3 contains 14 residues. The junction had 1 base not matched to a gene; V was cut back by 0 bases and J by 2 bases. The chain's CDR3 is CASSLSGTAYEQYF. CDR3 bases: TGTGCCAGCAGTTTATCGGGGACAGCCTACGAGCAGTACTTC.

The chain uses TRBV5-6 and TRBJ2-5, with 10 bases identical to TRBD1. V shed 4 bases, J shed 2 bases, and the junction held 5 bases outside the gene matches. The CDR3 totals 15 residues. Looked up from germline, CDR1 is SGHDT and CDR2 is YYEEEE. CDR3 region: CASSDRGPGQETQYF. CDR3 bases: TGTGCCAGCAGCGACAGGGGGCCTGGGCAAGAGACCCAGTACTTC.

The rearrangement uses TRBV7-9 and TRBJ2-7; TRBD2 matches at 10 bases. V dropped 2 bases and J dropped 6; count of bases not matched to a gene: 7. Germline assignment: CDR1 SEHNR and CDR2 FQNEAQ (reference sequence). The CDR3 spans 15 residues. In DNA form, the CDR3 reads TGTGCCAGCAGCTTACTAGCGGGAGAAAGAGGCGAGCAGTACTTC. Amino acid sequence: CASSLLAGERGEQYF.

This chain joins TRBV19 and TRBJ1-2, with TRBD1 identical over 11 bases. Germline V gene lookup returns CDR1 LNHDA and CDR2 SQIVND (reference sequence). Germline trimming cut 2 bases from V and 5 bases from J; bases unmatched to any gene: 7. The CDR3 is made up of 16 amino acids. Written as DNA, the CDR3 is TGTGCCAGTAGTATAACCGGACAGGGGGCGACGTATGGCTACACCTTC. Its protein product is CASSITGQGATYGYTF.

The V call is TRBV7-2, the J call TRBJ1-2; D uncertain. The CDR3 spans 16 residues. V lost 1 base and J 8 bases, leaving 20 bases between the germline ends. CDR1 and CDR2 (germline): SGHTA, FQGNSA. The CDR3 reads CASSLGAKEGHWGYTF. CDR3 coding DNA: TGTGCCAGCAGCTTAGGTGCGAAGGAGGGCCACTGGGGCTACACCTTC.

V usage is TRBV7-8 and J usage is TRBJ2-2, with D perhaps TRBD2 (5 bases). V dropped 1 base and J dropped 6 bases, with 18 bases sitting between them. The CDR3 loop spans 17 amino acids. The germline V gene has CDR1 SGHVS and CDR2 FQNEAQ. CDR3 protein: CASSLVSPDRGAGELFF. CDR3 nucleotides: TGTGCCAGCAGCTTAGTGTCCCCCGATCGGGGAGCCGGGGAGCTGTTTTTT.

The chain recombines TRBV5-1 with TRBJ1-2, with D possibly matching TRBD1 (5 bases). Germline V CDR1 and CDR2: SGHRS, YFSETQ. The germline V and J ends were trimmed by 5 bases and 0 bases, with 8 bases remaining between them. CDR3 length equals 13 residues. The CDR3 DNA is TGCGCCAGCAGGACGACAGCTAACTATGGCTACACCTTC. Protein product: CASRTTANYGYTF.

The table lists this clone with a count of one. The gene calls are TRBV7-6 and TRBJ2-1; tentatively, D is TRBD2 (7 bases). The germline V and J ends were trimmed by 0 bases and 3 bases, with 18 bases remaining between them. This CDR3 is built from 18 residues. Looked up from germline, CDR1 is SGHVS and CDR2 is FNYEAQ. The CDR3 here is CASSLAWGGAGNYNEQFF. In DNA, the CDR3 is TGTGCCAGCAGCTTAGCTTGGGGGGGGGCGGGAAACTACAATGAGCAGTTCTTC. Using reference TRBV7-6 and TRBJ2-1 for the parts outside the CDR3, the full variable domain is GAGVSQSPRYKVTKRGQDVALRCDPISGHVSLYWYRQALGQGPEFLTYFNYEAQQDKSGLPNDRFSAERPEGSISTLTIQRTEQRDSAMYRCASSLAWGGAGNYNEQFFGPGTRLTVL.

The V and J genes are TRBV30 and TRBJ2-7, with 7 bases lining up with TRBD1. CDR1 is GTSNPN and CDR2 is SVGIG in the germline V gene (reference sequence). The CDR3 has 13 amino acids. V shed 2 bases and J 4 bases; nucleotides not matched to a gene: 5. CDR3 DNA: TGTGCCTGGAGTCCAGGGGGACGATACGAGCAGTACTTC. Residues: CAWSPGGRYEQYF.

The chain links TRBV29-1 to TRBJ1-2; no firm D call. The V and J ends lost 3 bases and 3 bases respectively, with 5 bases between them. The CDR3 length is 11 residues. The germline CDR1 and CDR2 sequences are SQVTM and ANQGSEA. The CDR3 nucleotides are TGCAGCGTTGATGAGTACTATGGCTACACCTTC. This gives the protein CSVDEYYGYTF.

The table lists this clone with a count of one. The V and J genes are TRBV5-4 and TRBJ2-5; D is uncertain. The CDR3 is made up of 13 amino acids. V was shortened by 4 bases and J by 2 bases, with 9 bases between the two germline ends. CDR1 SGHNT and CDR2 YYREEE come from the germline V gene (reference sequence). The CDR3 DNA is TGTGCCAGCAGCCCAGGCCTTCAAGAGACCCAGTACTTC. Amino acids: CASSPGLQETQYF.

The V and J genes are TRBV27 and TRBJ2-7; D possibly corresponds to TRBD1 (6 bases). Germline V lookup: CDR1 MNHEY, CDR2 SMNVEV (reference sequence). The length of the CDR3 is 14 residues. Trimming pared 5 bases from V and 6 bases from J, leaving 17 bases between. DNA for the CDR3: TGTGCCAGCAGTCGAACAGGGAAGCTGGGCGAGCAGTACTTC. Protein sequence: CASSRTGKLGEQYF.

The rearrangement uses TRBV5-1 and TRBJ1-4, with D unclear. V was pared by 3 bases and J by 0 bases, with 6 bases between. Germline V CDR1 and CDR2: SGHRS, YFSETQ. CDR3 length equals 14 residues. The CDR3 DNA is TGCGCCAGCAGCTCCTCCGCAACTAATGAAAAACTGTTTTTT. Encoded protein: CASSSSATNEKLFF.

J is TRBJ2-7 and V is TRBV28, with TRBD1 identical over 9 bases. Trimming cost V 3 bases and J 0 bases; bases outside gene matches: 6. Germline CDR1 and CDR2: MDHEN and SYDVKM. The CDR3 has 16 residues. As DNA, the CDR3 is TGTGCCAGCAGTTTGGGTGGGGACAGGGTCTCCTACGAGCAGTACTTC. It translates to CASSLGGDRVSYEQYF. Looking up the rest from reference TRBV28 and TRBJ2-7 gives the full variable domain: DVKVTQSSRYLVKRTGEKVFLECVQDMDHENMFWYRQDPGLGLRLIYFSYDVKMKEKGDIPEGYSVSREKKERFSLILESASTNQTSMYLCASSLGGDRVSYEQYFGPGTRLTVT.

The J gene is TRBJ2-3, the V gene TRBV5-4, with 8 positions matching TRBD2. Per germline, CDR1 SGHNT and CDR2 YYREEE (reference sequence). CDR3 length equals 14 residues. The J segment lost 0 bases and the V segment lost 3 bases, leaving 0 bases of the junction unmatched. The DNA for the CDR3 is TGTGCCAGCAGCTCTAGCGGGAGCACAGATACGCAGTATTTT. This sequence encodes CASSSSGSTDTQYF.

CDR3 protein: CASSQDDSASYEQYF. CDR3 bases: TGCGCCAGCAGCCAAGATGACAGTGCTTCCTACGAGCAGTACTTC. The chain combines TRBV4-1 with TRBJ2-7; tentative D call: TRBD1 (5 bases). The V gene lost 0 bases and the J gene lost 1 base, with 10 bases spanning the gap. This CDR3 has 15 residues. The germline V gene encodes CDR1 MGHRA and CDR2 YSYEKL.

The rearrangement joins TRBV19 to TRBJ1-2, with D hard to call. Trimming shortened V by 1 base and J by 0 bases, and 15 bases separated the two germline ends. The CDR3 runs to 17 residues. Germline V lookup: CDR1 LNHDA, CDR2 SQIVND (reference sequence). CDR3 in amino acids: CASSIGNLRGTNYGYTF. The DNA for the CDR3 is TGTGCCAGTAGTATAGGGAATCTCCGGGGAACTAACTATGGCTACACCTTC.

This chain connects TRBV28 to TRBJ1-2, with D perhaps matching TRBD1 (5 bases). With 5 bases removed from V and 3 bases from J, the gap between germline ends came to 10 bases. The germline V gene encodes CDR1 MDHEN and CDR2 SYDVKM. CDR3 length: 13 amino acids. Here the CDR3 DNA reads TGTGCCAGCAGTCCGACAGACTACTATGGCTACACCTTC. Encoded protein: CASSPTDYYGYTF.

The V call is TRBV6-6, the J call TRBJ1-2, with 9 bases fitting TRBD1. The ends lost 7 bases at V and 4 bases at J; junction bases unmatched: 10. The CDR3 is made up of 15 amino acids. Germline values: CDR1 MNHNY, CDR2 SVGAGI (reference sequence). CDR3 in DNA: TGTGCCAGCATCAACGGGGAGACAGGGGGCTATGGCTACACCTTC. The encoded protein is CASINGETGGYGYTF.

The chain recombines TRBV15 with TRBJ1-5, with a tentative D call TRBD1 (5 bases). Germline assignment: CDR1 LNHNV and CDR2 YYDKDF (reference sequence). This CDR3 comprises 15 residues. V was clipped by 1 base and J by 5 bases, with 12 bases between them. The CDR3 DNA sequence: TGTGCCACCAGCAGAGCAGGGCAGCCAGATCAGCCCCAGCATTTT. This encodes CATSRAGQPDQPQHF.

The V call is TRBV4-1, the J call TRBJ2-3; TRBD2 agrees at 7 bases. Germline V gene data show CDR1 as MGHRA and CDR2 as YSYEKL. After removal of 5 bases from V and 6 bases from J, the junction contained 20 bases not matched to a gene. CDR3 length: 18 amino acids. CDR3 sequence reads: CASSTTLLRAGSLDTQYF. CDR3 DNA: TGCGCCAGCAGCACTACCCTTTTGCGAGCGGGGTCATTGGATACGCAGTATTTT.

The chain combines TRBV6-1 with TRBJ1-5, with D possibly TRBD1 on 6 matching bases. Trimming took off 2 bases at V and 6 bases at J, with 8 bases between the two ends. The length of the CDR3 is 13 residues. The germline CDR1 and CDR2 sequences are MNHNS and SASEGT. The DNA of the CDR3 is TGTGCCAGCAGTGAAAGGGGGATTCAGCCCCAGCATTTT. This gives the protein CASSERGIQPQHF.

The genes are TRBV19 and TRBJ1-2; 8 bases fit TRBD1. The CDR3 totals 13 residues. Germline V gene lookup returns CDR1 LNHDA and CDR2 SQIVND (reference sequence). V gave up 5 bases and J gave up 5 bases; unmatched junction bases: 4. In DNA, the CDR3 is TGTGCCAGTAGTCAGGGGGCTTTTTATGGCTACACCTTC. Translation: CASSQGAFYGYTF.